This entry describes one TCR beta chain. Its antigen is not identified. CD45RO/CCR7/CD25/CD127/CD95/CD27 sorting isolated CD4+ naive, central memory, regulatory and stem cell-like memory cells. Purities over 95% were achieved in all sorted populations. CDR3 length: 12 amino acids. V was shortened by 4 bases and J by 3 bases, with 9 bases between the two germline ends. Germline V lookup: CDR1 SQVTM, CDR2 ANQGSEA. The data stem from a study of beta chain features in type 1 diabetes. Study conclusions and caveats: Shorter templates may be favored by PCR, equally so in patients and controls. TCRB CDR3s from Type 1 diabetes patients were moderately but significantly shorter in all four CD4+ subsets.

The whole isolated RNA underwent reverse transcription, so sequencing captured expressed TCRB transcripts. The protocol was immunoSEQ multiplex PCR, while the TCRdb copy is restricted to in-frame clones and leaves out a portion. Seen here are more than 250,000 clones, around 25% observed once, and the top ten hold 0.012%. Sample: naive CD4+ T cells from blood. This receptor was identified in a woman in her thirties with type 1 diabetes. This chain connects TRBV29-1 to TRBJ1-1; D remains unclear. Here the CDR3 reads CSVVPGYTEAFF. The CDR3 DNA follows: TGCAGCGTTGTCCCGGGGTACACTGAAGCTTTCTTT. Based on the CDR3 plus reference TRBV29-1 and TRBJ1-1, the full variable domain is SAVISQKPSRDICQRGTSLTIQCQVDSQVTMMFWYRQQPGQSLTLIATANQGSEATYESGFVIDKFPISRPNLTFSTLTVSNMSPEDSSIYLCSVVPGYTEAFFGQGTRLTVV.